The 18 T cell receptor beta chains listed next were all sequenced from one sample in a study of blood T cell repertoires in COVID-19. Sequenced by immunoSEQ multiplex PCR; TCRdb stores in-frame clones only, minus some. The sample yields over 150,000 clones, 75% to 90% seen once. The sample was peripheral blood. Receptors originate from a woman aged 70-85 years with COVID-19, enrolled during active disease.

The CDR3 region is CASSFGGGEKLFF. Here the CDR3 DNA reads TGCGCCAGCAGCTTCGGGGGGGGCGAAAAACTGTTTTTT. This sequence joins TRBV5-1 and TRBJ1-4; possibly TRBD1 for D (6 bases). The CDR3 contains 13 residues. Trimming took off 2 bases at V and 8 bases at J, with 10 bases between the two ends. Germline V lookup: CDR1 SGHRS, CDR2 YFSETQ.

The chain couples TRBV28 to TRBJ1-5; 9 bases fit TRBD1. The CDR3 is 15 amino acids. V was clipped by 4 bases and J by 5 bases; unmatched bases: 6. CDR1 and CDR2 (germline): MDHEN, SYDVKM. The CDR3 region has the DNA TGTGCCAGCAGTTCCCCGGGACAGGGAGATCAGCCCCAGCATTTT. It codes for CASSSPGQGDQPQHF.

The chain has TRBV7-9 and TRBJ2-1, with 9 bases matching TRBD1. Germline CDR1 and CDR2: SEHNR and FQNEAQ (reference sequence). J was trimmed by 5 bases and V by 6 bases; bases with no gene match: 11. The CDR3 runs 16 residues. In nucleotides, the CDR3 is TGTGCCAGCAGTCCTCTCCCGGGACAGGGCAACAATGAGCAGTTCTTC. Translated, it gives CASSPLPGQGNNEQFF.

The J gene is TRBJ2-7, the V gene TRBV6-6; 8 bases align to TRBD1. The ends lost 5 bases at V and 1 base at J; junction bases unmatched: 7. CDR3 length equals 15 residues. Germline assignment: CDR1 MNHNY and CDR2 SVGAGI (reference sequence). CDR3 residues: CASSKTGVESYEQYF. CDR3 nucleotide sequence: TGTGCCAGCAGTAAGACAGGGGTCGAGTCCTACGAGCAGTACTTC.

This clone was detected only a few times. This chain uses TRBV2 with TRBJ1-4; 9 nucleotides match TRBD1. Germline assignment: CDR1 SNHLY and CDR2 FYNNEI. The length of the CDR3 is 15 residues. The trim removed 4 bases at V and 3 bases at J, leaving 3 bases unmatched. In DNA form, the CDR3 reads TGTGCCAGCAGTGGACGACAGGGGGCTAATGAAAAACTGTTTTTT. It specifies CASSGRQGANEKLFF.

This clone was observed once. The V and J genes are TRBV7-6 and TRBJ2-1, with D possibly being TRBD1 (7 bases). This CDR3 region has 16 residues. Germline CDR1 SGHVS, CDR2 FNYEAQ. Trimming cost V 5 bases and J 0 bases, with 14 bases left between them. The CDR3 is CASSPLQGGSYNEQFF. DNA of the CDR3: TGTGCCAGCAGCCCCCTCCAGGGGGGCTCCTACAATGAGCAGTTCTTC.

With regard to this clone: Other DNA sequences in this sample translate to the same CDR3. This chain joins TRBV19 and TRBJ2-3; possible D gene TRBD2, 5 bases. Germline CDR1 LNHDA, CDR2 SQIVND (reference sequence). V gave up 2 bases and J gave up 3 bases, with 9 bases separating them. The CDR3 has 14 residues. The CDR3 is CASSISAATDTQYF. CDR3 coding DNA: TGTGCCAGTAGTATATCAGCGGCGACAGATACGCAGTATTTT.

On this clone: Other DNA sequences in this specimen translate into the identical CDR3. The rearrangement links TRBV5-8 to TRBJ1-5; D call uncertain. The CDR3 consists of 12 residues. The germline V gene encodes CDR1 SGHTS and CDR2 YDEGEE. V shed 2 bases and J shed 3 bases, with 3 bases lying between them. The CDR3 reads CASSFLNQPQHF. In DNA form, the CDR3 reads TGTGCCAGCAGCTTTCTCAATCAGCCCCAGCATTTT.

This clone was counted a few times. The chain employs TRBV7-9 and TRBJ1-2; D is ambiguous. Trimming shortened V by 2 bases and J by 6 bases, and 7 bases separated the two germline ends. Germline V gives CDR1 SEHNR, CDR2 FQNEAQ (reference sequence). The CDR3 has 12 amino acids. The CDR3 DNA reads TGTGCCAGCAGCTTATCCTCGGATGGCTACACCTTC. Amino acids: CASSLSSDGYTF.

J is TRBJ1-6 and V is TRBV6-6; D may be TRBD1 (6 bases). Trimming removed 7 bases from V and 7 bases from J, with 14 bases in between. This CDR3 has 14 amino acids. Germline values: CDR1 MNHNY, CDR2 SVGAGI (reference sequence). CDR3 sequence reads: CASNRDTANSPLHF. In nucleotides, the CDR3 is TGTGCCAGCAATAGGGACACGGCCAATTCACCCCTCCACTTT.

CDR3 DNA sequence: TGCGCCAGCAGCTGGACAGGGGGGAATTCACCCCTCCACTTT. Translated: CASSWTGGNSPLHF. The V call is TRBV5-1, the J call TRBJ1-6; 10 nucleotides line up with TRBD1. CDR1 SGHRS and CDR2 YFSETQ come from the germline V gene. Unmatched junction bases numbered 1, after V lost 3 bases and J lost 7 bases. This CDR3 region has 14 residues.

The table lists this clone with a count of one. The chain couples TRBV25-1 to TRBJ2-3; 12 nucleotides line up with TRBD1. Trimming removed 4 bases from V and 4 bases from J; junction bases left unmatched: 3. Germline-derived CDR1 and CDR2 are MGHDK and SYGVNS. The CDR3 sequence is 15 residues long. The CDR3 DNA follows: TGTGCCAGCAGTGGGGACAGGGGGCTGGCAGATACGCAGTATTTT. Residues: CASSGDRGLADTQYF. Using reference TRBV25-1 and TRBJ2-3 for the parts outside the CDR3, the full variable domain is EADIYQTPRYLVIGTGKKITLECSQTMGHDKMYWYQQDPGMELHLIHYSYGVNSTEKGDLSSESTVSRIRTEHFPLTLESARPSHTSQYLCASSGDRGLADTQYFGPGTRLTVL.

CDR3 in DNA: TGTGCCAGCAGCTTCAGCGGTGCAGATACGCAGTATTTT. Translation gives CASSFSGADTQYF. V usage is TRBV3-1 (or the pseudogene TRBV3-2) and J usage is TRBJ2-3, with D possibly TRBD2 on 5 matching bases. Trimming took off 5 bases at V and 4 bases at J, with 10 bases between the two ends. The germline CDR1 and CDR2 sequences are LGHDT and YNNKEL (reference sequence). This CDR3 is 13 amino acids long.

In DNA form, the CDR3 reads TGTGCCAGCAGATCCCCGGGGACAGTCTCTGGAAACACCATATATTTT. Translated, it gives CASRSPGTVSGNTIYF. V usage is TRBV28 and J usage is TRBJ1-3; 7 bases match TRBD1. The V segment lost 6 bases and the J segment 0 bases; nucleotides outside the gene matches: 8. The V gene's germline CDR1 is MDHEN and CDR2 SYDVKM. The CDR3 totals 16 residues.

The gene calls are TRBV3-1 (or the pseudogene TRBV3-2) and TRBJ2-3; perhaps TRBD2 as D (6 bases). V lost 4 bases to trimming and J lost 2 bases, with 19 bases between them. Per the germline V gene, CDR1 is LGHDT and CDR2 is YNNKEL (reference sequence). This CDR3 contains 17 residues. The CDR3 is CASSPSRLGLYTDTQYF. The CDR3 DNA sequence: TGTGCCAGCAGCCCGAGCCGACTAGGACTCTACACAGATACGCAGTATTTT.

The V gene is TRBV21-1, the J gene TRBJ2-7; whether TRBD2, the table's D call, matches the DNA was not checked. TRBV21-1 is a pseudogene. The CDR3 has 15 amino acids. The CDR3 bases are TGTGCCAGCAGCAAAGCGACTAGCGGTTCCTACGAGCAGTACTTC. Its protein product is CASSKATSGSYEQYF.

The genes are TRBV19 and TRBJ1-5, with 8 bases matching TRBD1. Germline V CDR1 and CDR2: LNHDA, SQIVND (reference sequence). The CDR3 is 15 residues long. Trimming took 3 bases from V and 0 from J; bases not matched to a gene: 1. The CDR3 sequence: CASSIRGPSNQPQHF. CDR3 bases: TGTGCCAGTAGTATCAGGGGGCCTAGCAATCAGCCCCAGCATTTT.

This chain connects TRBV19 to TRBJ2-1; 11 bases are a match to TRBD2. CDR3 length: 15 residues. With 7 bases clipped from V and 8 bases from J, the junction kept 10 bases outside the gene matches. Germline V gene lookup returns CDR1 LNHDA and CDR2 SQIVND (reference sequence). The CDR3 loop reads CASNSRLAGLDEQFF. DNA for the CDR3: TGTGCCAGTAACTCCAGACTAGCGGGATTGGATGAGCAGTTCTTC.